This T cell receptor (beta chain) was captured in a study of blood T cell repertoires in COVID-19. As for the study in general: COVID-19 samples collected from the United States, Italy and Spain covered acute and convalescent phases. T cells, B-cell-depleted T cells, or PBMCs provided the cDNA or gDNA that served as material.

The authors' processing: Reference gene primer amplification gave estimated nucleated cell counts. TCRdb's table, derived via immunoSEQ multiplex PCR, lists solely in-frame clones and lacks some. Clone size and V and J calls were adopted from that table, with D and trimming inferred from the DNA. The data contain approximately 84,000 clones, nearly 85% of them seen just once; the ten biggest clones take up 25% to 30%. CDR1 and CDR2 from the germline V gene are MNHNS and SASEGT. This CDR3 contains 14 residues. The germline V and J ends were trimmed by 8 bases and 6 bases, with 16 bases remaining between them.

The origin of this receptor is an elderly woman with acute or convalescent COVID-19. Sequencing input: peripheral blood. The chain recombines TRBV6-1 with TRBJ1-4; the D gene is possibly TRBD1 (5 bases). CDR3 bases: TGTGCCAGCCGAGAAAGGGGAATCGATGAAAAACTGTTTTTT. As protein: CASRERGIDEKLFF.